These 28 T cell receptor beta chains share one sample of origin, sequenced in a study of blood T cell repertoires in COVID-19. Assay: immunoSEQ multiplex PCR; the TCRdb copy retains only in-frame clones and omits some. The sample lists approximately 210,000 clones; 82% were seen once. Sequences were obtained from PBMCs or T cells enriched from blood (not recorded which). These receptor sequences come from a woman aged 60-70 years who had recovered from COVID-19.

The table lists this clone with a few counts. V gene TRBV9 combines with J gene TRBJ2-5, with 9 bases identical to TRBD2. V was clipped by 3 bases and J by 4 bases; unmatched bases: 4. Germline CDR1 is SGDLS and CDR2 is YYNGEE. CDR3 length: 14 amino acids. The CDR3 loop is CASSGGGLAETQYF. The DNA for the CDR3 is TGTGCCAGCAGCGGGGGGGGACTAGCAGAGACCCAGTACTTC.

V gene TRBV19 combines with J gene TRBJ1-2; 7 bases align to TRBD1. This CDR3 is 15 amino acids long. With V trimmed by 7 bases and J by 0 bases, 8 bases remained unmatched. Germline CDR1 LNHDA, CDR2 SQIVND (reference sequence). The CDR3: CASTLDRAANYGYTF. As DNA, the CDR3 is TGTGCCAGTACCCTAGACAGGGCAGCTAACTATGGCTACACCTTC.

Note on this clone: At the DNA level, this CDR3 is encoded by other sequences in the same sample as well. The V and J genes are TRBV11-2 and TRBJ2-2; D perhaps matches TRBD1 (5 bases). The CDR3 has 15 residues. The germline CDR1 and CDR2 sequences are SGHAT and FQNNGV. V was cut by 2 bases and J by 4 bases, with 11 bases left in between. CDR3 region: CASSLSWGGTGELFF. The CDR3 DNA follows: TGTGCCAGCAGCTTAAGTTGGGGCGGCACCGGGGAGCTGTTTTTT.

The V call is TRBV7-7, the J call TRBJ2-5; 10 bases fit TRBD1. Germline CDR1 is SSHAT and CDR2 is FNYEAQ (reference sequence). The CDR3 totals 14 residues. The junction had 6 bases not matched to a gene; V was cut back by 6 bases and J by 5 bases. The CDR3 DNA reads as TGTGCCAGCAGTTGGGGGACAGGGGTGGAGACCCAGTACTTC. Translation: CASSWGTGVETQYF.

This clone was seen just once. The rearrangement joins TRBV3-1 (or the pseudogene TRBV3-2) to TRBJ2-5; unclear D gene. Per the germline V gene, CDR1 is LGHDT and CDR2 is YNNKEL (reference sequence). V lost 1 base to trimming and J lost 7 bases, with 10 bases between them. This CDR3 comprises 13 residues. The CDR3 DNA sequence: TGTGCCAGCAGCCAAGTGCCATCCGGGACCCAGTACTTC. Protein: CASSQVPSGTQYF.

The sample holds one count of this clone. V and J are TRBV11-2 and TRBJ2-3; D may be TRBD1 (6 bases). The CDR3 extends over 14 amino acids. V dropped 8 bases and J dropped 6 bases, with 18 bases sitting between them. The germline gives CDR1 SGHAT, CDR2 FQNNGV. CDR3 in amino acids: CASHLGAAGDTQYF. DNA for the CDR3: TGTGCCAGCCATTTGGGGGCAGCAGGGGATACGCAGTATTTT.

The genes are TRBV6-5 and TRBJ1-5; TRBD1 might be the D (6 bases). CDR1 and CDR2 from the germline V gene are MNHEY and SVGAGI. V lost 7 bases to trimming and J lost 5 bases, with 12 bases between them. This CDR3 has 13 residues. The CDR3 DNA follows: TGTGCCAGCAACCTACAGGGAGATCAGCCCCAGCATTTT. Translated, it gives CASNLQGDQPQHF.

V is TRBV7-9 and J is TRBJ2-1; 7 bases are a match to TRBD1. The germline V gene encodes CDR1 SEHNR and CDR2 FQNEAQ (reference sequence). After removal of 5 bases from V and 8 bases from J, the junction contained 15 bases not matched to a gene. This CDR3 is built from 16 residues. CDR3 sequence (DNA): TGTGCCAGCAGCCCTGGGACAGAAGCCTTCATAGATGAGCAGTTCTTC. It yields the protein CASSPGTEAFIDEQFF.

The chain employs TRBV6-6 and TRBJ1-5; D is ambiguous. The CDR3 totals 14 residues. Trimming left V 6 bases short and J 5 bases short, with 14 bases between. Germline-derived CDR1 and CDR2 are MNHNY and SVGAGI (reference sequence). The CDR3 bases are TGTGCCAGCAGCCCGGCGGTCGGGGATCAGCCCCAGCATTTT. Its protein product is CASSPAVGDQPQHF.

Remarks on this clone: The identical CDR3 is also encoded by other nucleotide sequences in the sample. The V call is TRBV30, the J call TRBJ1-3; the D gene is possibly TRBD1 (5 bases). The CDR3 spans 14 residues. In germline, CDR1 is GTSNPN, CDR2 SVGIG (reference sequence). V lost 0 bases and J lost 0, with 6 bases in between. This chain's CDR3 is CAWSVGGSGNTIYF. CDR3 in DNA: TGTGCCTGGAGTGTGGGGGGCTCTGGAAACACCATATATTTT.

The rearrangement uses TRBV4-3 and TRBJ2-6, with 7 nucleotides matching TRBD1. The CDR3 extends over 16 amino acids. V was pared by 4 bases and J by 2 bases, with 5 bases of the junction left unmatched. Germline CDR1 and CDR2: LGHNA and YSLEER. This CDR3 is CASSPVGTAGANVLTF. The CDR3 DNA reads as TGCGCCAGCAGCCCGGTCGGGACAGCTGGGGCCAACGTCCTGACTTTC.

The CDR3 nucleotides are TGTGCCAGTGGAGGGACTTGGGGCCCGCAAGAGACCCAGTACTTC. This translates into CASGGTWGPQETQYF. The chain joins TRBV19 to TRBJ2-5, with D perhaps TRBD2 (6 bases). CDR3 length: 15 amino acids. V was shortened by 8 bases and J by 2 bases, with 18 bases between the two germline ends. Germline CDR1 LNHDA, CDR2 SQIVND (reference sequence).

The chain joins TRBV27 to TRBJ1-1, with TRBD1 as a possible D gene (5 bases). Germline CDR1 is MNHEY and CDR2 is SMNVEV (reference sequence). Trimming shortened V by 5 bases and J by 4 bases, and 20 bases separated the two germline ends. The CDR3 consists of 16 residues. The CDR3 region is CASSLGITGGGTEAFF. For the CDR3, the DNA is TGTGCCAGCAGTCTCGGAATTACAGGCGGCGGCACTGAAGCTTTCTTT.

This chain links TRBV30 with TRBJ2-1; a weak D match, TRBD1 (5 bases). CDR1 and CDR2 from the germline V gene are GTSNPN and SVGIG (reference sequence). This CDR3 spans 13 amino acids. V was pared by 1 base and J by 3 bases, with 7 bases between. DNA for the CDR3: TGTGCCTGGAGTGCAGGGTTCTACAATGAGCAGTTCTTC. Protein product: CAWSAGFYNEQFF.

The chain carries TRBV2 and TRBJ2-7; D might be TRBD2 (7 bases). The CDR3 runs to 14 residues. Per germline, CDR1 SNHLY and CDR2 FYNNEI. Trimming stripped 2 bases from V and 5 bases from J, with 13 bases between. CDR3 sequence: CASSERGAGDEQYF. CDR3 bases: TGTGCCAGCAGTGAACGGGGGGCAGGGGACGAGCAGTACTTC.

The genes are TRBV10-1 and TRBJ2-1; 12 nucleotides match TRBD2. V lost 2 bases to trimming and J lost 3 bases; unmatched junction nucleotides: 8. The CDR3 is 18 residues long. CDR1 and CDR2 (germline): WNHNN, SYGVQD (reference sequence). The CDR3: CASSEQFGTSGFYNEQFF. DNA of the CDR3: TGCGCCAGCAGTGAGCAATTTGGGACTAGCGGGTTCTACAATGAGCAGTTCTTC.

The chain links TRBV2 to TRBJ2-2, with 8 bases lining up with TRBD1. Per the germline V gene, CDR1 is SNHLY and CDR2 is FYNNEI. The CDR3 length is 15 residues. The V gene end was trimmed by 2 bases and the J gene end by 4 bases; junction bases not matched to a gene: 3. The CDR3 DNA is TGTGCCAGCAGTGAATTTACAGGGGGCACCGGGGAGCTGTTTTTT. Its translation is CASSEFTGGTGELFF.

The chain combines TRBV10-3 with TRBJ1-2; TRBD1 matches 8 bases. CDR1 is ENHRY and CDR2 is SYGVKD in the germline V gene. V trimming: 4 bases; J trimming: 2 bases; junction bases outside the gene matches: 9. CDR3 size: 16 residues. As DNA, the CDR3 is TGTGCCATCAGTGGGACAGGGAAACTAAGCAACTATGGCTACACCTTC. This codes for CAISGTGKLSNYGYTF.

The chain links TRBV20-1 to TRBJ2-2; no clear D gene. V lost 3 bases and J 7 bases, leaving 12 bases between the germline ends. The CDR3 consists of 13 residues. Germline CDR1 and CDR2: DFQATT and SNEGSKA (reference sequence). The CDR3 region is CSASRKTHGELFF. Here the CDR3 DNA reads TGCAGTGCTAGTAGAAAAACACACGGGGAGCTGTTTTTT.

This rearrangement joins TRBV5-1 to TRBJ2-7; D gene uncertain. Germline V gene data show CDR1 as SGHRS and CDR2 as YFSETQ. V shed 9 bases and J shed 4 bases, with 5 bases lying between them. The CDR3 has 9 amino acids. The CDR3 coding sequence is TGCGCCACCCGTTACGAGCAGTACTTC. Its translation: CATRYEQYF.

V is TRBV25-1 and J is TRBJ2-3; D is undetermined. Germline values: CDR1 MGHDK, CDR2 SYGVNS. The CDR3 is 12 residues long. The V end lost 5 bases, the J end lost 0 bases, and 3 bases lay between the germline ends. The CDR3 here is CASSSSTDTQYF. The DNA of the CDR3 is TGTGCCAGCAGTTCTAGCACAGATACGCAGTATTTT.

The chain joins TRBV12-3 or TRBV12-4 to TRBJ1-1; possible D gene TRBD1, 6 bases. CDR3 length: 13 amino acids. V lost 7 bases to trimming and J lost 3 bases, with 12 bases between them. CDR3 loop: CASTWTEDTEAFF. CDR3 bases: TGTGCCAGCACCTGGACAGAGGACACTGAAGCTTTCTTT.

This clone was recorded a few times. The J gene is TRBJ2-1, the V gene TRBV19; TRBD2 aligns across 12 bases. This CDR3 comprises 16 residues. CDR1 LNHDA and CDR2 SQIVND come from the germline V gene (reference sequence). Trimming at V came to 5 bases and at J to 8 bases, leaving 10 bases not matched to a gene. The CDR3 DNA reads TGTGCCAGTAGTTGGGGACTAGCGGGCGCGAGTGATGAGCAGTTCTTC. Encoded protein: CASSWGLAGASDEQFF.

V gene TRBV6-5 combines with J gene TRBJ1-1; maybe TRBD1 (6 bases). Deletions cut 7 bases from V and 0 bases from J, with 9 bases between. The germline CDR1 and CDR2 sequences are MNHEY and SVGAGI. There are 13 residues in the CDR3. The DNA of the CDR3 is TGTGCCAGCACTCGGACAGTGAACACTGAAGCTTTCTTT. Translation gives CASTRTVNTEAFF.

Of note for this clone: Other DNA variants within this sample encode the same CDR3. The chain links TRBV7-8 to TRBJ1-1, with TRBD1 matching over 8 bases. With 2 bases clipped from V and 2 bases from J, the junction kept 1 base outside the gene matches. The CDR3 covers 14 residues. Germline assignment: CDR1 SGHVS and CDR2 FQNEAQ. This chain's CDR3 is CASSLQGANTEAFF. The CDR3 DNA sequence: TGTGCCAGCAGCTTACAGGGGGCCAACACTGAAGCTTTCTTT.

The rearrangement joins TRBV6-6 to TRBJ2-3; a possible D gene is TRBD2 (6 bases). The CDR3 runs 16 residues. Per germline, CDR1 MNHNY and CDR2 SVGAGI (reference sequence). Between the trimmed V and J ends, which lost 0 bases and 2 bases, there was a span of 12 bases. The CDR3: CASSYSGRGDTDTQYF. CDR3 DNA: TGTGCCAGCAGTTACTCTGGGCGGGGTGACACAGATACGCAGTATTTT.

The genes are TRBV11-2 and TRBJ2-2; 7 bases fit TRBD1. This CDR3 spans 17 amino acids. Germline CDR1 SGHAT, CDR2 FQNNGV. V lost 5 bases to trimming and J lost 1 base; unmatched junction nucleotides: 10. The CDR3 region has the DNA TGTGCCAGCAGCCCGAGGACAGGACGCGTGAACACCGGGGAGCTGTTTTTT. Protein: CASSPRTGRVNTGELFF.

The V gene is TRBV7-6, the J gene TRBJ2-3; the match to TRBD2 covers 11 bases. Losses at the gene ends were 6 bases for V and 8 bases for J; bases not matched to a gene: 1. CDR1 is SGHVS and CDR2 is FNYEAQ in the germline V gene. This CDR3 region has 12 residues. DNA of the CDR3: TGTGCCAGCAGAGGGACTAGCGGTACGCAGTATTTT. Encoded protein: CASRGTSGTQYF.